The 29 T cell receptor beta chains in this list originate from one sample, sequenced in a study of T-cell reconstitution after alpha-beta-depleted transplantation in children. A TCRbeta library incorporating unique molecular identifiers was prepared. TCRdb reprocessed the PCR reads with MiXCR, giving one entry per CDR3 protein. The data hold around 380,000 distinct CDR3 sequences, with about a tenth observed a single time. Material: PBMCs from the stem cell graft donor, obtained from the stem cell graft. These receptors were taken from a human donor who donated a stem cell graft to a child with acute myeloid leukemia.

The chain combines TRBV7-8 with TRBJ2-7; TRBD2 agrees at 14 bases. CDR3 length: 16 residues. Germline lookup yields CDR1 SGHVS and CDR2 FQNEAQ. Trimming removed 0 bases from V and 6 bases from J; junction bases left unmatched: 4. The CDR3 DNA sequence: TGTGCCAGCAGCTTAGCGAGGACTAGCGGGAGGATCGAGCAGTACTTC. This translates into CASSLARTSGRIEQYF.

In this sample, this clonotype turned up a few times. This chain joins TRBV6-2 or TRBV6-3 and TRBJ2-5; no reliable D call. In germline, CDR1 is MNHEY, CDR2 SVGEGT. V was trimmed by 6 bases and J by 9 bases, leaving 11 bases between them. This CDR3 spans 11 amino acids. CDR3 in amino acids: CASRALGAQYF. DNA for the CDR3: TGTGCCAGCAGAGCCCTTGGGGCCCAGTACTTC.

The chain couples TRBV7-2 to TRBJ2-5; possibly TRBD1 for D (5 bases). Germline CDR1 SGHTA, CDR2 FQGNSA. The V gene lost 5 bases and the J gene lost 7 bases, with 17 bases spanning the gap. This CDR3 spans 14 amino acids. The CDR3 DNA sequence: TGTGCCAGCAGCCAAGACAGCCAAGGTGGGACCCAGTACTTC. Translating it yields CASSQDSQGGTQYF.

V usage is TRBV18 and J usage is TRBJ1-6; D ambiguous. The CDR3 sequence is 14 residues long. Trimming took 3 bases from V and 10 from J, leaving 13 bases between them. Germline V CDR1 and CDR2: KGHSH, LQKENI. The CDR3: CASSPPGGKSPLHF. The CDR3 DNA is TGTGCCAGCTCACCGCCGGGAGGGAAATCACCCCTCCACTTT. The entire variable domain, with the rest obtained from reference TRBV18 and TRBJ1-6, is as follows: NAGVMQNPRHLVRRRGQEARLRCSPMKGHSHVYWYRQLPEEGLKFMVYLQKENIIDESGMPKERFSAEFPKEGPSILRIQQVVRGDSAAYFCASSPPGGKSPLHFGNGTRLTVT.

The chain recombines TRBV6-1 with TRBJ2-1; TRBD2 matches 11 bases. Trimming at V came to 6 bases and at J to 3 bases, leaving 7 bases not matched to a gene. CDR1 is MNHNS, CDR2 SASEGT, per germline. This CDR3 has 16 residues. CDR3 DNA: TGTGCCAGCAGGACCTTAGCGGGGGGGAACTACAATGAGCAGTTCTTC. Amino acids: CASRTLAGGNYNEQFF.

The V and J genes are TRBV7-2 and TRBJ1-1; D unresolved. The CDR3 loop spans 15 amino acids. V gave up 3 bases and J gave up 0 bases, with 11 bases separating them. Germline CDR1 is SGHTA and CDR2 is FQGNSA. The CDR3 sequence: CASSFQTEMNTEAFF. The CDR3 DNA is TGTGCCAGCAGCTTTCAAACAGAGATGAACACTGAAGCTTTCTTT. The entire variable domain, with the rest obtained from reference TRBV7-2 and TRBJ1-1, is as follows: GAGVSQSPSNKVTEKGKDVELRCDPISGHTALYWYRQSLGQGLEFLIYFQGNSAPDKSGLPSDRFSAERTGGSVSTLTIQRTQQEDSAVYLCASSFQTEMNTEAFFGQGTRLTVV.

The genes are TRBV11-2 and TRBJ2-2; 7 bases line up with TRBD1. The V and J ends lost 2 bases and 1 base, in that order; junction bases with no gene match: 4. The V gene's germline CDR1 is SGHAT and CDR2 FQNNGV. CDR3 size: 16 residues. Here the CDR3 reads CASSLRQGGNTGELFF. DNA of the CDR3: TGTGCCAGCAGCTTAAGACAGGGTGGGAACACCGGGGAGCTGTTTTTT.

This clonotype was counted between two and nine times. The rearrangement links TRBV12-3 or TRBV12-4 to TRBJ2-4; TRBD2 aligns across 11 bases. The trim removed 4 bases at V and 8 bases at J, leaving 4 bases unmatched. The CDR3 totals 14 residues. The CDR3 nucleotides are TGTGCCAGCAGTTCCCTAGCGGGGGGTGACATTCAGTACTTC. Translating gives CASSSLAGGDIQYF.

The sample holds many counts of this clonotype. At one of its ends the junction is not consistent with the germline gene, which may arise from a read error. The chain combines TRBV4-3 with TRBJ1-3, with 9 positions matching TRBD1. The CDR3 runs to 13 residues. Germline values: CDR1 LGHNA, CDR2 YSLEER. The CDR3 region has the DNA TGCGCCAGCAGCCAAGATATCGGGACAGGGCTAGTTTTT. Amino acids: CASSQDIGTGLVF.

The J gene is TRBJ2-5, the V gene TRBV4-1; possibly TRBD1 or TRBD2 for D (5 bases each). The CDR3 runs 15 residues. Germline V CDR1 and CDR2: MGHRA, YSYEKL. V lost 0 bases, J lost 5 bases, and 13 bases lay in between. CDR3 coding DNA: TGCGCCAGCAGCCAAGAGGGACGCCCCCTGGAGACCCAGTACTTC. Amino acids: CASSQEGRPLETQYF.

A few counts support this clonotype. This chain links TRBV5-6 with TRBJ1-6; D is unresolved. The CDR3 consists of 14 residues. V lost 4 bases and J 10 bases, leaving 15 bases between the germline ends. Germline values: CDR1 SGHDT, CDR2 YYEEEE. In DNA form, the CDR3 reads TGTGCCAGCAGCGTCAAGGCACCGGGGTCACCCCTCCACTTT. Translation: CASSVKAPGSPLHF.

The chain employs TRBV7-9 and TRBJ2-1, with 12 bases identical to TRBD2. Losses at the gene ends were 3 bases for V and 0 bases for J; bases not matched to a gene: 3. CDR3 length: 17 residues. Germline lookup yields CDR1 SEHNR and CDR2 FQNEAQ (reference sequence). The CDR3 sequence is CASSFGTSGFSYNEQFF. In DNA form, the CDR3 reads TGTGCCAGCAGCTTCGGGACTAGCGGGTTCTCCTACAATGAGCAGTTCTTC.

This sequence joins TRBV2 and TRBJ1-1; D possibly corresponds to TRBD1 (5 bases). Looked up from germline, CDR1 is SNHLY and CDR2 is FYNNEI. V was pared by 6 bases and J by 7 bases, with 12 bases between. There are 12 residues in the CDR3. CDR3 in amino acids: CASRQDSIEAFF. CDR3 DNA: TGTGCCAGCAGACAAGACAGTATTGAAGCTTTCTTT.

This clonotype was picked up a small number of times. The CDR3 here is CASSLDRGLTYNEQFF. CDR3 nucleotides: TGTGCCAGCAGCTTGGATAGGGGGCTGACCTACAATGAGCAGTTCTTC. V and J are TRBV5-6 and TRBJ2-1, with 7 bases identical to TRBD1. The CDR3 consists of 16 residues. The V and J ends lost 0 bases and 2 bases, in that order; junction bases with no gene match: 5. CDR1 is SGHDT, CDR2 YYEEEE, per germline. The full variable domain, rest sourced from reference TRBV5-6 and TRBJ2-1, is DAGVTQSPTHLIKTRGQQVTLRCSPKSGHDTVSWYQQALGQGPQFIFQYYEEEERQRGNFPDRFSGHQFPNYSSELNVNALLLGDSALYLCASSLDRGLTYNEQFFGPGTRLTVL.

This clonotype occurred many times. This rearrangement joins TRBV6-5 to TRBJ1-6; unclear D gene. CDR3 length equals 14 residues. Trimming stripped 3 bases from V and 7 bases from J, with 10 bases between. The germline V gene has CDR1 MNHEY and CDR2 SVGAGI. CDR3 loop: CASSYLGGNSPLHF. The CDR3 DNA reads TGTGCCAGCAGTTATCTGGGAGGGAATTCACCCCTCCACTTT.

The J gene is TRBJ1-5, the V gene TRBV6-1; TRBD1 is a possible D gene (6 bases). With 6 bases removed from V and 1 base from J, the gap between germline ends came to 16 bases. The length of the CDR3 is 16 residues. Germline values: CDR1 MNHNS, CDR2 SASEGT. In DNA, the CDR3 is TGTGCCAGCAGCCTCGAAGGGGGTACCAGCAATCAGCCCCAGCATTTT. This encodes CASSLEGGTSNQPQHF.

The genes are TRBV15 and TRBJ1-5; D possibly corresponds to TRBD1 (5 bases). V was pared by 0 bases and J by 3 bases, with 12 bases between. CDR1 is LNHNV, CDR2 YYDKDF, per germline (reference sequence). The CDR3 spans 16 residues. CDR3 bases: TGTGCCACCAGCAGAGATAAGGGGTTGGTCAATCAGCCCCAGCATTTT. This encodes CATSRDKGLVNQPQHF.

In this sample, this clonotype turned up many times. The chain carries TRBV11-2 and TRBJ2-4, with TRBD1 matching 7 bases. J gave up 6 bases and V 4 bases, and 6 bases lay outside the gene matches. Germline CDR1 SGHAT, CDR2 FQNNGV. The CDR3 has 14 residues. DNA for the CDR3: TGTGCCAGCAGCTCAACGACAGGGACAAACATTCAGTACTTC. It codes for CASSSTTGTNIQYF.

This clonotype came up a few times. V usage is TRBV6-8 and J usage is TRBJ2-5, with no clear D. Germline V CDR1 and CDR2: MNHGY, SAAAGT. Trimming cost V 7 bases and J 2 bases, with 17 bases left between them. The CDR3 has 15 amino acids. The CDR3 nucleotides are TGTGCCAGCATGTCGTGCCTACAGTTACAAGAGACCCAGTACTTC. It translates to CASMSCLQLQETQYF.

V gene TRBV6-1 combines with J gene TRBJ2-5; no clear D gene. Germline V gene sequence: CDR1 MNHNS, CDR2 SASEGT. The V and J ends lost 8 bases and 3 bases respectively, with 16 bases between them. CDR3 length: 14 amino acids. CDR3 region: CASRLDSDEETQYF. The DNA for the CDR3 is TGTGCCAGCCGTCTAGACTCGGACGAAGAGACCCAGTACTTC.

The rearrangement uses TRBV6-2 or TRBV6-3 and TRBJ2-3; 7 positions match TRBD1. The CDR3 covers 13 residues. Germline assignment: CDR1 MNHEY and CDR2 SVGEGT. V lost 6 bases to trimming and J lost 6 bases; unmatched junction nucleotides: 6. The CDR3 is CASSDREEDTQYF. DNA for the CDR3: TGTGCCAGCAGCGACAGGGAAGAGGATACGCAGTATTTT.

The sample holds a few counts of this clonotype. The V and J genes are TRBV5-1 and TRBJ2-5, with 9 bases matching TRBD1. The V gene end was trimmed by 4 bases and the J gene end by 2 bases; junction bases not matched to a gene: 9. CDR1 is SGHRS, CDR2 YFSETQ, per germline. This CDR3 comprises 16 residues. CDR3 in DNA: TGCGCCAGCAGCGCGGCCGGACAGGGGTTTCAAGAGACCCAGTACTTC. It encodes CASSAAGQGFQETQYF.

This clonotype occurred a few times. This chain's CDR3 is CASSLRQGYEAFF. The CDR3 coding sequence is TGTGCCAGCAGCCTCCGACAGGGCTATGAAGCTTTCTTT. The V gene is TRBV3-1, the J gene TRBJ1-1, with 7 bases aligning to TRBD1. V gave up 4 bases and J gave up 7 bases; unmatched junction bases: 6. Looked up from germline, CDR1 is LGHDT and CDR2 is YNNKEL (reference sequence). The CDR3 spans 13 residues.

This clonotype has just a few counts. The chain has TRBV5-6 and TRBJ1-2; the match to TRBD1 covers 7 bases. The CDR3 runs 15 residues. The junction had 10 bases not matched to a gene; V was cut back by 3 bases and J by 5 bases. CDR1 and CDR2 (germline): SGHDT, YYEEEE. The CDR3 loop reads CASSSPPGQLYGYTF. DNA of the CDR3: TGTGCCAGCAGCTCGCCGCCGGGACAGTTATATGGCTACACCTTC.

This clonotype was observed a handful of times. The chain couples TRBV12-3 or TRBV12-4 to TRBJ1-2; D is undetermined. V was cut by 2 bases and J by 4 bases, with 8 bases left in between. This CDR3 region has 13 residues. CDR3 residues: CASSLRPLYGYTF. CDR3 nucleotide sequence: TGTGCCAGCAGTTTACGGCCTCTCTATGGCTACACCTTC.

This clonotype was observed a few times. This chain connects TRBV5-6 to TRBJ2-1; D call uncertain. CDR1 is SGHDT and CDR2 is YYEEEE in the germline V gene. There are 14 residues in the CDR3. The germline V and J ends were trimmed by 4 bases and 6 bases, with 14 bases remaining between them. In DNA form, the CDR3 reads TGTGCCAGCAGCGGGTATGGCATGGGCAATGAGCAGTTCTTC. Protein product: CASSGYGMGNEQFF.

This clonotype was seen a handful of times. The rearrangement joins TRBV7-2 to TRBJ2-5; 8 bases match TRBD2. The CDR3 is 16 residues long. V was clipped by 10 bases and J by 2 bases; unmatched bases: 15. Germline V lookup: CDR1 SGHTA, CDR2 FQGNSA. Here the CDR3 reads CATALQSGGGQETQYF. DNA for the CDR3: TGTGCCACCGCACTTCAAAGCGGGGGAGGACAAGAGACCCAGTACTTC.

This clonotype was detected a few times. CDR3 sequence (DNA): TGCAGTGCTCCCCCGACTAGCGGGGGAAACATTCAGTACTTC. It translates to CSAPPTSGGNIQYF. V is TRBV20-1 and J is TRBJ2-4; 12 positions match TRBD2. The CDR3 spans 14 residues. CDR1 is DFQATT, CDR2 SNEGSKA, per germline (reference sequence). The trim removed 5 bases at V and 6 bases at J, leaving 5 bases unmatched.

CDR3 DNA: TGTGCCAGCAGTTTTTGGGGAGTTAATGAAAAACTGTTTTTT. As protein: CASSFWGVNEKLFF. The chain recombines TRBV27 with TRBJ1-4; D is ambiguous. CDR3 length equals 14 residues. Between the trimmed V and J ends, which lost 3 bases and 4 bases, there was a span of 9 bases. Germline CDR1 is MNHEY and CDR2 is SMNVEV (reference sequence). The complete variable domain, with remaining parts taken from reference TRBV27 and TRBJ1-4, reads EAQVTQNPRYLITVTGKKLTVTCSQNMNHEYMSWYRQDPGLGLRQIYYSMNVEVTDKGDVPEGYKVSRKEKRNFPLILESPSPNQTSLYFCASSFWGVNEKLFFGSGTQLSVL.